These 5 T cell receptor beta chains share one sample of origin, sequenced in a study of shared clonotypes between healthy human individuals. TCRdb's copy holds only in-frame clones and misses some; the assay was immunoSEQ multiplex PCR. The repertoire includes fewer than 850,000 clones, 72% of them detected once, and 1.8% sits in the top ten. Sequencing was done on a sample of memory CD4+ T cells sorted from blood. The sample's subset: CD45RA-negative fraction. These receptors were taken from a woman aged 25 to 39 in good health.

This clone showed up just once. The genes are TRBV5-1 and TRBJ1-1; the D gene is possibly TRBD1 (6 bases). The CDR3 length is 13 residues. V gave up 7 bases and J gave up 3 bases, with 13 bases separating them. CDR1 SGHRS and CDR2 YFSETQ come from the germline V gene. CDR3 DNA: TGCGCCAGCCAGGGGTTAGCGGACACTGAAGCTTTCTTT. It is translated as CASQGLADTEAFF.

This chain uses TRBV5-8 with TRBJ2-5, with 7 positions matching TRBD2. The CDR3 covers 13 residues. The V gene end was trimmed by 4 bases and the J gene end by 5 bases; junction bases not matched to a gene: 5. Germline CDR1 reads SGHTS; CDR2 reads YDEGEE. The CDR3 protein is CASSRLARETQYF. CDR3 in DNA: TGTGCCAGCAGCAGACTAGCCCGGGAGACCCAGTACTTC.

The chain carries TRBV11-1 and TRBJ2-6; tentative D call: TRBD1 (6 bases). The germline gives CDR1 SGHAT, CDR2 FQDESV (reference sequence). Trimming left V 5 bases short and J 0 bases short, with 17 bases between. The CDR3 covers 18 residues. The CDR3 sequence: CASSAKTGTNSGANVLTF. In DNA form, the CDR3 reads TGTGCCAGCAGCGCTAAAACAGGGACGAACTCTGGGGCCAACGTCCTGACTTTC.

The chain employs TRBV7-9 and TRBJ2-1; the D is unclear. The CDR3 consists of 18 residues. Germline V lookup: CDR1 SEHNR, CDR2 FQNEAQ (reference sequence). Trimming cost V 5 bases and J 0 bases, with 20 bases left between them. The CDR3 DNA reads TGTGCCAGCAGCCCACGGTTGCCGGGCCTGAGCTCCTACAATGAGCAGTTCTTC. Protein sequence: CASSPRLPGLSSYNEQFF.

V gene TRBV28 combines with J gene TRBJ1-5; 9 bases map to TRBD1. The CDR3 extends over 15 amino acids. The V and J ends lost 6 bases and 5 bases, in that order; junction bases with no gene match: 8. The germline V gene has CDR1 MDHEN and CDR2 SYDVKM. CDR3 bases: TGTGCCAGCAGCTTGGGGGACAGGGTACATCAGCCCCAGCATTTT. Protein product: CASSLGDRVHQPQHF.